This entry features one T cell receptor beta chain sequence. This same CDR3 is encoded by further DNA sequences in the sample. This sample was taken from a study of shared clonotypes between healthy human individuals. Clones were sequenced by immunoSEQ multiplex PCR, and TCRdb holds only the in-frame ones, with some missing. The sample contains millions of clones, roughly 94% of which appear only once. The CDR3 totals 15 residues. J gave up 4 bases and V 3 bases, and 3 bases lay outside the gene matches. The germline gives CDR1 KGHSH, CDR2 LQKENI. This clonotype was obtained from a young man in good health. The chain couples TRBV18 to TRBJ1-4, with TRBD1 matching 9 bases. Sequenced material: naive CD4+ T cells sorted from blood. The subset here: CD45RA+ positively selected. The CDR3 loop reads CASSPGTGSNEKLFF. CDR3 nucleotide sequence: TGTGCCAGCTCACCGGGGACAGGGAGTAATGAAAAACTGTTTTTT.